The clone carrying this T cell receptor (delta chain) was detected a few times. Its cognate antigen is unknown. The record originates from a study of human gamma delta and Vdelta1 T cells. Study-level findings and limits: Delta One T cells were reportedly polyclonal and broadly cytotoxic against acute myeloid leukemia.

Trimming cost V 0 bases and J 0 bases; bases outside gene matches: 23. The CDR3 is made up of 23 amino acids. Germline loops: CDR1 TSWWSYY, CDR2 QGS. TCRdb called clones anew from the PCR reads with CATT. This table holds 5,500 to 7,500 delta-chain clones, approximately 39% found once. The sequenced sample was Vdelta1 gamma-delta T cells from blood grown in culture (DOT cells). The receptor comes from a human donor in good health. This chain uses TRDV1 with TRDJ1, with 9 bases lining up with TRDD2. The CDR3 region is CALGELMLIPSYGALRYTDKLIF. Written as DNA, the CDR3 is TGTGCTCTTGGGGAACTAATGTTGATCCCTTCCTACGGGGCACTGCGGTACACCGATAAACTCATCTTT.